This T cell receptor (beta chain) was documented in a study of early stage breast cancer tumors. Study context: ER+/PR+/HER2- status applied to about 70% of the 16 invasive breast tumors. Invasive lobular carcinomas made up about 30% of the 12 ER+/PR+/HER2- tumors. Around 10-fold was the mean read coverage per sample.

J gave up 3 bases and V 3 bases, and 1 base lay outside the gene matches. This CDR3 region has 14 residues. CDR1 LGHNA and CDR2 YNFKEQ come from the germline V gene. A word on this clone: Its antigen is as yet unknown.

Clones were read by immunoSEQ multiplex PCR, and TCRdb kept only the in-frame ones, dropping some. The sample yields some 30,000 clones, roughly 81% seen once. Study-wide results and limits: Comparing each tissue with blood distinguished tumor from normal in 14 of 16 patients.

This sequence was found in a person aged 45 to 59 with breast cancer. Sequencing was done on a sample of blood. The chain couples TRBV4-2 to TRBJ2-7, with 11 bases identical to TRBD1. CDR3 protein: CASSQDRGRYEQYF. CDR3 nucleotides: TGTGCCAGCAGCCAGGACAGGGGGCGCTACGAGCAGTACTTC.